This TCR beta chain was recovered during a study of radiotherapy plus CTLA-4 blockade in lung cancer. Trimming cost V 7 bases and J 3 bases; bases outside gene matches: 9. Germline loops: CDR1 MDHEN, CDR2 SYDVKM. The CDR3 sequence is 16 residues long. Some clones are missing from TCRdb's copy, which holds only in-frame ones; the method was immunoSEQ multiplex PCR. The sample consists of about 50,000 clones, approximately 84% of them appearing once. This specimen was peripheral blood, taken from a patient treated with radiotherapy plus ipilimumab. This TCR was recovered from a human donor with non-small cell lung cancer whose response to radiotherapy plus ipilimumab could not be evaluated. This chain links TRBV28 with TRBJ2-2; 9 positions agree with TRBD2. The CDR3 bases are TGTGCCAGCATCACGGGAGGCGGGAGGGACACCGGGGAGCTGTTTTTT. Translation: CASITGGGRDTGELFF.